These 4 T cell receptor beta chains share one sample of origin, sequenced in a study of cytomegalovirus exposure and HLA in healthy donors. Primers: 60 Vbeta forward and 13 Jbeta reverse. Data came from immunoSEQ multiplex PCR; TCRdb stores just in-frame clones and leaves some out. Of around 170,000 clones listed, roughly 80% are singletons. Material for sequencing was PBMCs. The receptors here all came from a man aged 35 to 55 in good health and CMV-seronegative.

The chain uses TRBV11-2 and TRBJ2-5, with TRBD1 identical over 7 bases. This CDR3 region has 13 residues. V trimming: 5 bases; J trimming: 10 bases; junction bases outside the gene matches: 10. The germline gives CDR1 SGHAT, CDR2 FQNNGV. CDR3 coding DNA: TGTGCCAGCAGCGAGAACAGGGGTCTGGACCAGTACTTC. It specifies CASSENRGLDQYF.

The rearrangement links TRBV5-1 to TRBJ2-1; the match to TRBD1 covers 7 bases. V dropped 5 bases and J dropped 1; count of bases not matched to a gene: 9. Germline CDR1 and CDR2: SGHRS and YFSETQ. This CDR3 contains 16 residues. The CDR3 bases are TGCGCCAGCAGACCGGGACAGCTTATATCCTACAATGAGCAGTTCTTC. The encoded protein is CASRPGQLISYNEQFF.

The chain is built from TRBV28 and TRBJ1-5, with 8 bases lining up with TRBD1. The germline V gene encodes CDR1 MDHEN and CDR2 SYDVKM. The V segment lost 5 bases and the J segment 2 bases; nucleotides outside the gene matches: 5. The CDR3 covers 15 residues. CDR3 DNA sequence: TGTGCCAGCAGTCTGGACAGGGTGGGCAATCAGCCCCAGCATTTT. It encodes CASSLDRVGNQPQHF.

The chain combines TRBV11-3 with TRBJ1-4; 10 bases are a match to TRBD1. The ends lost 4 bases at V and 0 bases at J; junction bases unmatched: 5. Germline lookup yields CDR1 SGHNT and CDR2 YENEEA. The CDR3 is 17 amino acids. CDR3 in amino acids: CASSSRDRGATNEKLFF. The CDR3 DNA follows: TGTGCCAGCAGCTCCCGGGACAGGGGTGCAACTAATGAAAAACTGTTTTTT.